The present T cell receptor (beta chain) was sequenced within a study of blood T cell repertoires in COVID-19. The overall study: Material from acute and convalescent COVID-19 was sourced from the United States, Italy and Spain. The analysed material was cDNA or gDNA that came from T cells, B-cell-depleted T cells, or PBMCs.

This clone was observed once. Living in about two dozen US areas, the participants were between about 18 and 90 years of age. Membership in each cohort depended on participant-reported clinical history. The CDR3 sequence is 16 residues long. Germline V lookup: CDR1 SGHRS, CDR2 YFSETQ. Germline trimming cut 1 base from V and 4 bases from J; bases unmatched to any gene: 8. Sequenced by immunoSEQ multiplex PCR; TCRdb stores in-frame clones only, minus some. Found here are fewer than 350,000 clones, approximately 90% of them singletons; the top ten hold 2% to 2.5%. Sequenced material: PBMCs or T cells enriched from blood (not recorded which). The TCR sequence derives from a middle-aged woman with acute COVID-19. The chain has TRBV5-1 and TRBJ2-1; 7 nucleotides match TRBD2. The CDR3 spells CASSLSSASGYNEQFF. In DNA, the CDR3 is TGCGCCAGCAGCTTGAGCTCGGCTAGCGGTTACAATGAGCAGTTCTTC.